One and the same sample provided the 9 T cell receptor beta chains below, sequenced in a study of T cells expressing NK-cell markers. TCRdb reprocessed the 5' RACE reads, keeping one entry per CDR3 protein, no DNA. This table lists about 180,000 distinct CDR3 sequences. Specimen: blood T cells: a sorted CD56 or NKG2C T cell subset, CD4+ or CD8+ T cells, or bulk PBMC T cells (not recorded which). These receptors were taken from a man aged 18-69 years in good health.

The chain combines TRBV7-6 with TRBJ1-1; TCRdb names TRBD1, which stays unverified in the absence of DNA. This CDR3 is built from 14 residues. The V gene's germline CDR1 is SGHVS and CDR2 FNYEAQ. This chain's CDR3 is CASSSAGTNTEAFF. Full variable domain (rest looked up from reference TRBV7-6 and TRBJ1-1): GAGVSQSPRYKVTKRGQDVALRCDPISGHVSLYWYRQALGQGPEFLTYFNYEAQQDKSGLPNDRFSAERPEGSISTLTIQRTEQRDSAMYRCASSSAGTNTEAFFGQGTRLTVV.

CDR3 sequence reads: CSALLGRGPTEAFF. The J gene is TRBJ1-1, the V gene TRBV29-1; TCRdb picks TRBD1, but there is no DNA to check that call. The CDR3 sequence is 14 residues long. The V gene's germline CDR1 is SQVTM and CDR2 ANQGSEA.

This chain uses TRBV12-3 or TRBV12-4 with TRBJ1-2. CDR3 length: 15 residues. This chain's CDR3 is CASSSHRGGDYGYTF.

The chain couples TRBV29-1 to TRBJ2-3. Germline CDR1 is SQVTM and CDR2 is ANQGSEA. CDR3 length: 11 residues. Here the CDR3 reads CSVEWADTQYF.

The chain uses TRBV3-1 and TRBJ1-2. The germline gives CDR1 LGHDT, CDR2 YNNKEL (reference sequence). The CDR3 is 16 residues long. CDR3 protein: CASSQDPTTVNYGYTF.

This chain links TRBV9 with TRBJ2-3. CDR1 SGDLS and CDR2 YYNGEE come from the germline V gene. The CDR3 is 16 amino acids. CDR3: CASSAGLAASTDTQYF.

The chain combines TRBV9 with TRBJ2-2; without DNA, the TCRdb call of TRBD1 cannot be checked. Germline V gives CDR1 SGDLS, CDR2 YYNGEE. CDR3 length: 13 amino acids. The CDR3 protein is CASKTRPPGELFF.

This CDR3 is CASSTTGVDTARTQYF. The J gene is TRBJ2-5, the V gene TRBV7-2; the D call from TCRdb, TRBD1, cannot be confirmed without DNA. Germline CDR1 is SGHTA and CDR2 is FQGNSA. CDR3 size: 16 residues. Full variable domain (outside the CDR3, taken from reference TRBV7-2 and TRBJ2-5): GAGVSQSPSNKVTEKGKDVELRCDPISGHTALYWYRQSLGQGLEFLIYFQGNSAPDKSGLPSDRFSAERTGGSVSTLTIQRTQQEDSAVYLCASSTTGVDTARTQYFGPGTRLLVL.

The CDR3 protein is CASSYSLAEQETQYF. The genes are TRBV6-2 or TRBV6-3 and TRBJ2-5; TCRdb designates TRBD2, a call that cannot be tested without DNA. CDR1 is MNHEY, CDR2 SVGEGT, per germline. This CDR3 comprises 15 residues.